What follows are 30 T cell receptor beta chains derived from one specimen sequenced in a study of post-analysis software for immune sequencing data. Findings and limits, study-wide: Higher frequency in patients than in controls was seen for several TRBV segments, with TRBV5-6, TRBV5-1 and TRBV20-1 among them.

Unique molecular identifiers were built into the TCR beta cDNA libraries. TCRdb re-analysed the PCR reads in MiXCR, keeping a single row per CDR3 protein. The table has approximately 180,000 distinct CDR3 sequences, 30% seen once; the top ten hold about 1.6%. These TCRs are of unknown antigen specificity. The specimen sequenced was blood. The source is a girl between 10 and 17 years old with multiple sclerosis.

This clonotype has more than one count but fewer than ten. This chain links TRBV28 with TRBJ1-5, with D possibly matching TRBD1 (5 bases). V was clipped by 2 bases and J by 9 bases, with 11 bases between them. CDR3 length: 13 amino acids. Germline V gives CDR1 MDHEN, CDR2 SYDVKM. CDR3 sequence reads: CASSLRGDRPQHF. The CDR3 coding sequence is TGTGCCAGCAGTTTAAGAGGGGATCGGCCCCAGCATTTT.

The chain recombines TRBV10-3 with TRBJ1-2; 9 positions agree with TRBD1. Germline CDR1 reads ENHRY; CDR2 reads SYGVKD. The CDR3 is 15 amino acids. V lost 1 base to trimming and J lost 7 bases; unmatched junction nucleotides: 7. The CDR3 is CAISELQGASFGYTF. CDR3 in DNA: TGTGCCATCAGTGAGTTACAGGGGGCGTCCTTTGGCTACACCTTC.

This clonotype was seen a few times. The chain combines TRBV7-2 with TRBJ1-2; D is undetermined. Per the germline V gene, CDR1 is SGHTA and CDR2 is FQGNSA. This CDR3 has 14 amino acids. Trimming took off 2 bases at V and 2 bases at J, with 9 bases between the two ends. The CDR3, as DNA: TGTGCCAGCAGCTTAACGGACGCCAACTATGGCTACACCTTC. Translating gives CASSLTDANYGYTF.

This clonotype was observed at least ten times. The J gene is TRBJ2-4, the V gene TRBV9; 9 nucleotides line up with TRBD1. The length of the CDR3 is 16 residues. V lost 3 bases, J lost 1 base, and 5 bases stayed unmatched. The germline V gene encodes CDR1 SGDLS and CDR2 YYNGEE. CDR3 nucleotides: TGTGCCAGCAGCGGCGGGACAGGGAGGGCCAAAAACATTCAGTACTTC. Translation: CASSGGTGRAKNIQYF.

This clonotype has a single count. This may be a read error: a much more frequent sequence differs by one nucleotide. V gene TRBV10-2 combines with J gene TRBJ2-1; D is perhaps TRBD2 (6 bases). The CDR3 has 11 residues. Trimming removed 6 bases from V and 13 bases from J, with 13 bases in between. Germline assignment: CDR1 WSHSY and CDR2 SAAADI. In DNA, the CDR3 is TGCGCCAGCAGGGTGAGGAGGGTACAGTTCTTC. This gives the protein CASRVRRVQFF.

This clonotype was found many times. The chain's CDR3 is CASSYPRWGPSSGANVLTF. In DNA form, the CDR3 reads TGTGCCAGCAGCTACCCGAGGTGGGGGCCCAGCTCTGGGGCCAACGTCCTGACTTTC. The chain employs TRBV7-9 and TRBJ2-6; tentative D call: TRBD1 (6 bases). The V gene lost 4 bases and the J gene lost 0 bases, with 19 bases spanning the gap. The CDR3 extends over 19 amino acids. The germline V gene has CDR1 SEHNR and CDR2 FQNEAQ (reference sequence).

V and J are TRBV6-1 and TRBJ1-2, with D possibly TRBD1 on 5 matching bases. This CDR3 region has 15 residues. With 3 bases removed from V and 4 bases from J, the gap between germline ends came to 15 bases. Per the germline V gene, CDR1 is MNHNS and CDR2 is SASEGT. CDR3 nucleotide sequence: TGTGCCAGCAGTGAGTGGCAGGGCTTGGGCTATGGCTACACCTTC. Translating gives CASSEWQGLGYGYTF.

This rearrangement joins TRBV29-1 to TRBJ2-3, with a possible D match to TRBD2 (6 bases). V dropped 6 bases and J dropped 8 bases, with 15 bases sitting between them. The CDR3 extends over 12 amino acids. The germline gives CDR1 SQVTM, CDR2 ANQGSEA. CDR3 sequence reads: CSVRDGGGTQYF. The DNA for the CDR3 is TGCAGCGTCCGGGACGGGGGAGGTACGCAGTATTTT.

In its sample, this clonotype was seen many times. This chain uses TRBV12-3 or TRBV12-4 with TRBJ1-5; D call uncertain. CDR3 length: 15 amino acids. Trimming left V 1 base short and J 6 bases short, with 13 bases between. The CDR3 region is CASSLGETGRQPQHF. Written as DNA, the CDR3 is TGTGCCAGCAGTTTAGGTGAAACGGGTCGTCAGCCCCAGCATTTT.

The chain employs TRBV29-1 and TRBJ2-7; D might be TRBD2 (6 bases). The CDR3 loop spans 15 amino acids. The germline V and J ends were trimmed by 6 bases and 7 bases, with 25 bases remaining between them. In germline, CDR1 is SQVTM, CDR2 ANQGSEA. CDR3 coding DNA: TGCAGCGTCCCTTGGGAGTGGGACTCCTACAATGAGCAGTACTTC. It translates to CSVPWEWDSYNEQYF.

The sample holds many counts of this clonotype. CDR3 sequence: CASTQRDRSNSPLHF. DNA of the CDR3: TGTGCCAGCACTCAGCGGGACAGAAGTAATTCACCCCTCCACTTT. The chain combines TRBV6-2 or TRBV6-3 with TRBJ1-6; 7 nucleotides align to TRBD1. There are 15 residues in the CDR3. After removal of 7 bases from V and 6 bases from J, the junction contained 9 bases not matched to a gene. Germline CDR1 and CDR2: MNHEY and SVGEGT.

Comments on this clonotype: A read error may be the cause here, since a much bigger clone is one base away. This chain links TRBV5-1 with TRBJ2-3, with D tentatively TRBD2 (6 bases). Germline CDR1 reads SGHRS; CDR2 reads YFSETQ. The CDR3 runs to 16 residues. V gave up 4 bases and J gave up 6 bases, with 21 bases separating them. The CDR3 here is CASSGGRAGPGDTQYF. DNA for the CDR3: TGCGCCAGCAGCGGGGGACGAGCGGGCCCTGGCGATACGCAGTATTTT.

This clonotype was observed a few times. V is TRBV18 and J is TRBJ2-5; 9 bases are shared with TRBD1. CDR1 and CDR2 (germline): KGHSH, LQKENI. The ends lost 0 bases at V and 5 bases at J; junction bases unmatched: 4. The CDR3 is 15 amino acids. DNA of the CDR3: TGTGCCAGCTCACCACCGGGACAGGGTTTGGAGACCCAGTACTTC. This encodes CASSPPGQGLETQYF.

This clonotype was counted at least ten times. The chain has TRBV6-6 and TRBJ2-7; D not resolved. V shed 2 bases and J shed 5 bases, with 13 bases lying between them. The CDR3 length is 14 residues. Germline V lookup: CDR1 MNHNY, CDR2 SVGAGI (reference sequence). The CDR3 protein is CASSYMATADEQYF. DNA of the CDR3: TGTGCCAGCAGTTACATGGCGACGGCCGACGAGCAGTACTTC.

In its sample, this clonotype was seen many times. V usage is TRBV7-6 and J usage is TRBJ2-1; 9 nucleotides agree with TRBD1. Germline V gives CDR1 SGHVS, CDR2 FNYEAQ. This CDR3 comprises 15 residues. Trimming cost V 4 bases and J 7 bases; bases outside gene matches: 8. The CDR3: CASSSPGQGINEQFF. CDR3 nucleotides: TGTGCCAGCAGCTCCCCGGGACAGGGTATAAATGAGCAGTTCTTC. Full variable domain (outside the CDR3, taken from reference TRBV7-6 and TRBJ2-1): GAGVSQSPRYKVTKRGQDVALRCDPISGHVSLYWYRQALGQGPEFLTYFNYEAQQDKSGLPNDRFSAERPEGSISTLTIQRTEQRDSAMYRCASSSPGQGINEQFFGPGTRLTVL.

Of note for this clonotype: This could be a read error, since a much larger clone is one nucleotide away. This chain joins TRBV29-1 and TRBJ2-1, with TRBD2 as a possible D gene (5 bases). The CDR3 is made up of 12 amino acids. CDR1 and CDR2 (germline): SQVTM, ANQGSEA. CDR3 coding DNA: TGCAGCGGCACGGGGAGTTACATTGAGCAGTTCTTC. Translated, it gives CSGTGSYIEQFF.

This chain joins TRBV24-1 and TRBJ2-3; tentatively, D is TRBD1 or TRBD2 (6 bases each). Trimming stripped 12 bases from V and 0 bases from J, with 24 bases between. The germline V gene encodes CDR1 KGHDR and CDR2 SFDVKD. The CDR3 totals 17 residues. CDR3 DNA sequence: TGTGCCTCGGCCGGGGGCGCGGCTAGCCCTAGCACAGATACGCAGTATTTT. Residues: CASAGGAASPSTDTQYF.

The CDR3 region is CASSPQGGRWNEQYF. In nucleotides, the CDR3 is TGTGCCAGCTCACCTCAAGGGGGCAGATGGAACGAGCAGTACTTC. The chain is built from TRBV18 and TRBJ2-7, with 7 bases that match TRBD1. The trim removed 3 bases at V and 5 bases at J, leaving 10 bases unmatched. Germline V gene data show CDR1 as KGHSH and CDR2 as LQKENI. CDR3 length: 15 amino acids.

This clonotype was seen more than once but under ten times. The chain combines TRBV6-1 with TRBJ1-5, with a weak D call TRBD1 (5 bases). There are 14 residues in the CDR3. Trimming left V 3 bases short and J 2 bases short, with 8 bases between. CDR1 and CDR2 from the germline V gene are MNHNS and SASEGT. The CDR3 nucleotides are TGTGCCAGCAGTGACAGGGAGGGCAATCAGCCCCAGCATTTT. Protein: CASSDREGNQPQHF.

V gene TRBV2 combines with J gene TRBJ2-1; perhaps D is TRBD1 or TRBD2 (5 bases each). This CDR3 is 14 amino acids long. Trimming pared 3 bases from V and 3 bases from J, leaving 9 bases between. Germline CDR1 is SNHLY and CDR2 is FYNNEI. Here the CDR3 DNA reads TGTGCCAGCAGTGATTGGGGGAGCTACAATGAGCAGTTCTTC. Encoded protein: CASSDWGSYNEQFF.

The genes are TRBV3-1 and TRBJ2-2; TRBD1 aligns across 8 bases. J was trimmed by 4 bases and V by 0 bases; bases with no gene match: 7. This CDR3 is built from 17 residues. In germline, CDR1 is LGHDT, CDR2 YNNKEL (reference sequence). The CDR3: CASSQDLRDRRTGELFF. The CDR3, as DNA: TGTGCCAGCAGCCAAGATCTAAGGGACAGGCGCACCGGGGAGCTGTTTTTT.

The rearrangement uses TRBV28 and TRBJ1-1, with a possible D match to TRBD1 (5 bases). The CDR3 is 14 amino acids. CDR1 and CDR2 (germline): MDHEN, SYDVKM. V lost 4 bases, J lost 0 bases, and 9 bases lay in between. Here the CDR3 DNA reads TGTGCCAGCAGTTCCGGGGGGTTGAACACTGAAGCTTTCTTT. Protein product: CASSSGGLNTEAFF.

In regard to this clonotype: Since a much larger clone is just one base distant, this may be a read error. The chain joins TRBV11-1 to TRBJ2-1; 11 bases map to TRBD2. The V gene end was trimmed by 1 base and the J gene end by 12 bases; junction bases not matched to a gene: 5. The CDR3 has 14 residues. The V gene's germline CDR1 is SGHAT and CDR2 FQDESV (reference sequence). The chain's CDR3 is CASSLGTSGRVQFF. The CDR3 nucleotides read TGTGCCAGCAGCTTAGGAACTAGCGGGAGAGTGCAGTTCTTC.

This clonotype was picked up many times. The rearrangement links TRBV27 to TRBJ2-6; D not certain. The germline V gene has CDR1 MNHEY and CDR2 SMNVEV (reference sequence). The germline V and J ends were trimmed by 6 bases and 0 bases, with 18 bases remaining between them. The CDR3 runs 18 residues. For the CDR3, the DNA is TGTGCCAGCAGCCATCGGGCGTTGCTCCTCTCTGGGGCCAACGTCCTGACTTTC. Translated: CASSHRALLLSGANVLTF.

The CDR3 nucleotides read TGCAGTGCTAGGGGACTAGCGGGGGCTAGCACAGATACGCAGTATTTT. As protein: CSARGLAGASTDTQYF. The chain links TRBV20-1 to TRBJ2-3, with 14 positions matching TRBD2. Germline assignment: CDR1 DFQATT and CDR2 SNEGSKA (reference sequence). V was clipped by 3 bases and J by 0 bases; unmatched bases: 2. CDR3 length equals 16 residues.

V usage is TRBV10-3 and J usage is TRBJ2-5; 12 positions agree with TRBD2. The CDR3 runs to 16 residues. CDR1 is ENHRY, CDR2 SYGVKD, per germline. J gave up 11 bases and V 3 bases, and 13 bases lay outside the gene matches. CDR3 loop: CAISDPGLAGFNEQYF. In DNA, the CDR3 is TGTGCCATCAGTGATCCCGGACTAGCGGGGTTTAATGAGCAGTACTTC.

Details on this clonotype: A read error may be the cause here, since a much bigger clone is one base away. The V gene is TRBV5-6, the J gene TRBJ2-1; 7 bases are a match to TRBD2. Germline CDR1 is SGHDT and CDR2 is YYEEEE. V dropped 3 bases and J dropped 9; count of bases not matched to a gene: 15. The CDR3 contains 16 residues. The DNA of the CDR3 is TGTGCCAGCAGCTCTCCCACAACTCGGACGGGGGGTGAGCAGTTCTTC. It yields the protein CASSSPTTRTGGEQFF.

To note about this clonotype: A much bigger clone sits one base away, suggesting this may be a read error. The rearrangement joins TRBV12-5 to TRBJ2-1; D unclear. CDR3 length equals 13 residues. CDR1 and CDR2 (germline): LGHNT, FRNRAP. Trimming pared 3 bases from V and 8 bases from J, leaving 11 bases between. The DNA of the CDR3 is TGTGCTAGTGGTTTAAGTCCGTCCGATGAGCAGTTCTTC. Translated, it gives CASGLSPSDEQFF.

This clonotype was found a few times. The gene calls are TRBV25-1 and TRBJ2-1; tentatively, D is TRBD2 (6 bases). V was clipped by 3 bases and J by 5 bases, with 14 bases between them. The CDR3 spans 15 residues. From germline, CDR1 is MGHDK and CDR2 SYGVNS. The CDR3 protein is CASSDPLAQNNEQFF. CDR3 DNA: TGTGCCAGCAGTGACCCACTAGCACAGAACAATGAGCAGTTCTTC.

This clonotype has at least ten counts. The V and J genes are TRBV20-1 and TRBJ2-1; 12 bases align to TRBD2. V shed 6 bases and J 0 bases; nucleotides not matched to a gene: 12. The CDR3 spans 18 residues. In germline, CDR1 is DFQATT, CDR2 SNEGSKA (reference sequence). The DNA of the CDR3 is TGCAGTGCCTGCTTGACTAGCGGGAGTTCCAGCTCCTACAATGAGCAGTTCTTC. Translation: CSACLTSGSSSSYNEQFF.